This is a list of T cell receptor beta chains from one sample in a study of blood T cell repertoires in COVID-19. Repertoires were generated with immunoSEQ multiplex PCR, while TCRdb's copy carries only in-frame clones and drops some. The top ten clones hold 1.5% to 2% of a sample with fewer than 350,000 clones, around 84% of them seen once. Sample: PBMCs or T cells enriched from blood (not recorded which). The receptors derive from a woman aged 25 to 45 who had been exposed to COVID-19. The CDR3 runs from the conserved cysteine through the conserved F or W. A D gene is named only where the DNA matches it firmly. For some rows the clone size is stated as once, few or many, or as a class when expanded; others skip it.

cdr3_nt cdr3_aa j_call d_call clone_size v_call
TGTGCCAGCAGCAATAACCCGATTGCGGTCGAGCAGTACTTC CASSNNPIAVEQYF TRBJ2-7 NA many TRBV7-9
TGCGCCACCGGACAGGGCTCTGGCTATGGCTACACCTTC CATGQGSGYGYTF TRBJ1-2 TRBD1 NA TRBV5-1
TGTGCCAGCAGTGGCCCGGACAGTAGAAACACTGAAGCTTTCTTT CASSGPDSRNTEAFF TRBJ1-1 NA NA TRBV2
TGTGCCAGCAGCTTAGTTGGCTTATCAAATTCACCCCTCCACTTT CASSLVGLSNSPLHF TRBJ1-6 NA NA TRBV7-9
TGCGCCAGCAGCCAAGATTTGAGGGAGGGAAACACCATATATTTT CASSQDLREGNTIYF TRBJ1-3 NA NA TRBV4-3
TGTGCCAGCAGCTTCAAGACAGGGACTGGAAACACCATATATTTT CASSFKTGTGNTIYF TRBJ1-3 TRBD1 NA TRBV7-9
TGTGCCAGCAGTTTGGGACAACCCAGTGGCTACACCTTC CASSLGQPSGYTF TRBJ1-2 NA NA TRBV12-3/TRBV12-4
TGTGCCAGCAGCCTCAGACAGGAAGAGACCCAGTACTTC CASSLRQEETQYF TRBJ2-5 NA NA TRBV11-3
TGCGCCAGCAGCCACCTTTGGACAGGGGACACCGGGGAGCTGTTTTTT CASSHLWTGDTGELFF TRBJ2-2 TRBD1 once TRBV4-1
TGTGCCAGTAGTTCGGAGGACAGGGGGATGCGCGGCTACACCTTC CASSSEDRGMRGYTF TRBJ1-2 TRBD1 NA TRBV19
TGTGCCTGGAGTGGTACTAGCGGGGGCTACGAGCAGTACTTC CAWSGTSGGYEQYF TRBJ2-7 TRBD2 NA TRBV30
TGTGCCAGCAGTTACTCGACGGGACTATCCACAGATACGCAGTATTTT CASSYSTGLSTDTQYF TRBJ2-3 TRBD2 NA TRBV6-5
TGTGCCACCAGTGGGACAGGGGGCAGCTACGAGCAGTACTTC CATSGTGGSYEQYF TRBJ2-7 TRBD1 once TRBV24-1
TGTGCCAGCAGCCCAGTAGGAAACACCATATATTTT CASSPVGNTIYF TRBJ1-3 NA NA TRBV7-9
TGCGCCAGCAGCCAAGATAACGACCGGGGACTCCGGTCCCACAATGAGCAGTTCTTC CASSQDNDRGLRSHNEQFF TRBJ2-1 NA once TRBV4-1
TGCGCCAGCAGTGAGTCGATCGGGGTTGTAGATCAGCCCCAGCATTTT CASSESIGVVDQPQHF TRBJ1-5 NA NA TRBV10-2
TGTGCCACCAGTGACGGGACAGGGATCGGCCAGCCCCAGCATTTT CATSDGTGIGQPQHF TRBJ1-5 TRBD1 once TRBV24-1
TGCAGCGTTGAGACAGGGACCAAAAACATTCAGTACTTC CSVETGTKNIQYF TRBJ2-4 TRBD1 NA TRBV29-1
TGTGCCAGCAGCCCCGGACAGGGAAATGAAAAACTGTTTTTT CASSPGQGNEKLFF TRBJ1-4 TRBD1 NA TRBV7-2
TGTGCCAGCAGTCAACCGTCAGGGTCCTACGAGCAGTACTTC CASSQPSGSYEQYF TRBJ2-7 NA NA TRBV28
TGTGCCAGCAGCTCCAACAGGGGGCTGGCCTACAATGAGCAGTTCTTC CASSSNRGLAYNEQFF TRBJ2-1 TRBD1 once TRBV9
TGTGCCAGTAGTGACGGGACAGGGAGCTCTGGGGCCAACGTCCTGACTTTC CASSDGTGSSGANVLTF TRBJ2-6 TRBD1 once TRBV19
TGTGCCAGCAAATACAGGAGTTCCGGCGTCCTGACTTTC CASKYRSSGVLTF TRBJ2-6 NA NA TRBV25-1
TGCGCCAGCAGCCCCCCACAGGGGGCTATGTACAATGAGCAGTTCTTC CASSPPQGAMYNEQFF TRBJ2-1 TRBD1 few TRBV5-1
TGTGCCACCAGTGATTTGCGCACTAGCGGGGATCAAGAGACCCAGTACTTC CATSDLRTSGDQETQYF TRBJ2-5 TRBD2 NA TRBV24-1
TGTGCCAGTAGTGGTATAGGCGGGGGGGCCCCATACAATGAGCAGTTCTTC CASSGIGGGAPYNEQFF TRBJ2-1 TRBD2 NA TRBV19
TGTGCCAGCAGCTTGGGGGGGCAAGGCTACACCTTC CASSLGGQGYTF TRBJ1-2 NA NA TRBV11-1
TGTGCCAGCAGCTTAGAGGAGGGGGCACAGGAAAAACTGTTTTTT CASSLEEGAQEKLFF TRBJ1-4 TRBD1 many TRBV7-6
TGTGCCAGCAGCTTATGGGGAGAGGCAACTGAAGCTTTCTTT CASSLWGEATEAFF TRBJ1-1 NA NA TRBV7-9
TGTGCCAGCTCTGGACAGGGAGGCACCTACGAGCAGTACTTC CASSGQGGTYEQYF TRBJ2-7 TRBD1 NA TRBV25-1
TGTGCCAGCAGCCCGACAGCATTGAACACTGAAGCTTTCTTT CASSPTALNTEAFF TRBJ1-1 NA NA TRBV6-5
TGTGCCAGCAGCATTTATGGGGACAGGGAAACACCCCTCCACTTT CASSIYGDRETPLHF TRBJ1-6 TRBD1 NA TRBV6-5
TGTGCCTGGAAGGACTACCTCTCTGGAAACACCATATATTTT CAWKDYLSGNTIYF TRBJ1-3 NA NA TRBV30
TGTGCCAGCAGCCACCCGGGGGGTAATGAAAAACTGTTTTTT CASSHPGGNEKLFF TRBJ1-4 NA NA TRBV2
TGTGCCAGCAGCCCTAGGGACAGACCCTATGGCTACACCTTC CASSPRDRPYGYTF TRBJ1-2 TRBD1 NA TRBV5-6
TGTGCCAGCAGACTCCGACAGGTGAACACTGAAGCTTTCTTT CASRLRQVNTEAFF TRBJ1-1 NA NA TRBV6-5
TGTGCCAGCTCCCCGGGACAGGTCTACGAGCAGTACTTC CASSPGQVYEQYF TRBJ2-7 TRBD1 once TRBV18
TGCGCCAGCAGCCCGGAAGGGGTCTCCTACGAGCAGTACTTC CASSPEGVSYEQYF TRBJ2-7 NA NA TRBV5-1
TGTGCCAGCAGCGCTTTTGAGAAGAACACTGAAGCTTTCTTT CASSAFEKNTEAFF TRBJ1-1 NA NA TRBV3-1/TRBV3-2
TGCGCCAGCAGCCAAGAGGAAAACAGTATTGGGTTAGCCAAAAACATTCAGTACTTC CASSQEENSIGLAKNIQYF TRBJ2-4 NA few TRBV4-1
TGTGCCACCAGTGACCCGGACAGGGGCTACGAGCAGTACTTC CATSDPDRGYEQYF TRBJ2-7 TRBD1 NA TRBV24-1
TGTGCCAGCAGCGCACACGGACAGGGGGCTGGAAACACCATATATTTT CASSAHGQGAGNTIYF TRBJ1-3 TRBD1 NA TRBV9
TGTGCCAGCAGCCATAGGGGGCTAGGAGTTAATGAGCAGTTCTTC CASSHRGLGVNEQFF TRBJ2-1 TRBD1 NA TRBV5-4
TGTGCCAGCAGCGCCGGGACAGCTAATGGCTACACCTTC CASSAGTANGYTF TRBJ1-2 TRBD1 NA TRBV9
TGTGCCAGCAGGTCACAGGAGAACACTGAAGCTTTCTTT CASRSQENTEAFF TRBJ1-1 NA once TRBV12-3/TRBV12-4
TGCGCCAGCAGCGCCACAGGGCGGGATCAGCCCCAGCATTTT CASSATGRDQPQHF TRBJ1-5 NA NA TRBV5-1